One sample yielded the 18 T cell receptor beta chains listed below, sequenced in a study of monozygotic twins with cystic fibrosis. The assay was immunoSEQ multiplex PCR, and TCRdb's table has in-frame clones only and misses some. The sample has about 35,000 clones; more than 55% are singletons. Sequencing used blood. The source is a girl between 5 and 17 years old with cystic fibrosis.

The sample holds a few counts of this clone. The rearrangement uses TRBV19 and TRBJ2-1; 12 nucleotides align to TRBD2. There are 15 residues in the CDR3. CDR1 is LNHDA, CDR2 SQIVND, per germline (reference sequence). V dropped 6 bases and J dropped 6; count of bases not matched to a gene: 6. CDR3 sequence reads: CASSRGLAGSNEQFF. In DNA, the CDR3 is TGTGCCAGTAGCAGGGGACTAGCGGGTTCCAATGAGCAGTTCTTC.

The V and J genes are TRBV4-1 and TRBJ2-7, with D perhaps matching TRBD2 (6 bases). The CDR3 covers 15 residues. Trimming stripped 0 bases from V and 2 bases from J, with 11 bases between. CDR1 is MGHRA and CDR2 is YSYEKL in the germline V gene. The chain's CDR3 is CASSQDQRATYEQYF. Written as DNA, the CDR3 is TGCGCCAGCAGCCAAGACCAGCGGGCAACCTACGAGCAGTACTTC.

The chain carries TRBV5-4 and TRBJ2-3; 12 nucleotides align to TRBD2. With 3 bases clipped from V and 2 bases from J, the junction kept 4 bases outside the gene matches. This CDR3 contains 16 residues. CDR1 SGHNT and CDR2 YYREEE come from the germline V gene (reference sequence). The CDR3 sequence: CASSSRLAGVTDTQYF. For the CDR3, the DNA is TGTGCCAGCAGCTCGAGACTAGCGGGGGTCACAGATACGCAGTATTTT.

The chain recombines TRBV7-9 with TRBJ2-7, with 8 bases matching TRBD1. Germline V gene lookup returns CDR1 SEHNR and CDR2 FQNEAQ (reference sequence). This CDR3 has 16 amino acids. With V trimmed by 3 bases and J by 4 bases, 11 bases remained unmatched. The CDR3 region has the DNA TGTGCCAGCAGCTTTGGTCCCAGGGGGCCCCCTTACGAGCAGTACTTC. Translated, it gives CASSFGPRGPPYEQYF.

The chain combines TRBV5-1 with TRBJ1-1, with a tentative D call TRBD1 (6 bases). Germline lookup yields CDR1 SGHRS and CDR2 YFSETQ. The CDR3 has 16 amino acids. The V end lost 5 bases, the J end lost 4 bases, and 21 bases lay between the germline ends. The CDR3 DNA sequence: TGCGCCAGCAGACTCCAGGGGAGAGGTGATGGCACTGAAGCTTTCTTT. This translates into CASRLQGRGDGTEAFF.

There are a few counts of this clone. The V call is TRBV6-1, the J call TRBJ1-2; D gene ambiguous. V was pared by 6 bases and J by 4 bases, with 12 bases between. The germline V gene encodes CDR1 MNHNS and CDR2 SASEGT. The CDR3 has 13 amino acids. The CDR3 nucleotides are TGTGCCAGCAGGAATCAAGGTGTCTATGGCTACACCTTC. Translating it yields CASRNQGVYGYTF.

The gene calls are TRBV6-6 and TRBJ1-1; tentatively, D is TRBD1 (6 bases). From germline, CDR1 is MNHNY and CDR2 SVGAGI (reference sequence). Trimming removed 10 bases at V and 1 base at J, with 10 bases between. This CDR3 region has 12 residues. The CDR3 DNA reads as TGTGCCACCGAGGGACAGAACACTGAAGCTTTCTTT. It codes for CATEGQNTEAFF.

A single count supports this clone. This chain joins TRBV30 and TRBJ2-7, with TRBD1 identical over 7 bases. The CDR3 spans 14 residues. Germline CDR1 and CDR2: GTSNPN and SVGIG (reference sequence). J lost 12 bases, V lost 2 bases, and 16 bases had no gene match. Here the CDR3 DNA reads TGTGCCTGGAGTAGACAGGGCCCTGCAACGAAGGGGTACTTC. Residues: CAWSRQGPATKGYF.

V usage is TRBV6-5 and J usage is TRBJ2-5, with D hard to call. V was pared by 0 bases and J by 5 bases, with 4 bases between. Germline V gene data show CDR1 as MNHEY and CDR2 as SVGAGI. The CDR3 is made up of 12 amino acids. CDR3 nucleotide sequence: TGTGCCAGCAGTTACTCCGGGGAGACCCAGTACTTC. Translated: CASSYSGETQYF.

This clone appeared a few times. The rearrangement uses TRBV1 and TRBJ2-1; no DNA check was done on the table's D call, TRBD2. TRBV1 has pseudogene status. The CDR3 runs 14 residues. The chain's CDR3 is CTSSQAGEANEQFF. CDR3 coding DNA: TGCACCAGCAGCCAAGCGGGGGAGGCCAATGAGCAGTTCTTC.

The rearrangement uses TRBV7-6 and TRBJ2-3; D could derive from TRBD1 or TRBD2 (5 bases each). The CDR3 has 16 amino acids. V was shortened by 1 base and J by 2 bases, with 13 bases between the two germline ends. CDR1 is SGHVS and CDR2 is FNYEAQ in the germline V gene. CDR3 DNA: TGTGCCAGCAGCTTAGGAATAAGGGGAGACACAGATACGCAGTATTTT. Translation gives CASSLGIRGDTDTQYF.

The chain is built from TRBV7-8 and TRBJ1-5; the match to TRBD1 covers 9 bases. Trimming removed 1 base from V and 5 bases from J; junction bases left unmatched: 3. There are 15 residues in the CDR3. The germline CDR1 and CDR2 sequences are SGHVS and FQNEAQ. This CDR3 reads CASSLDRGRYQPQHF. In DNA, the CDR3 is TGTGCCAGCAGCTTAGACAGGGGGCGATATCAGCCCCAGCATTTT.

This chain's CDR3 is CASSLGLAGGQETQYF. The DNA for the CDR3 is TGTGCCAGCAGCTTGGGACTAGCGGGAGGCCAAGAGACCCAGTACTTC. V and J are TRBV7-2 and TRBJ2-5; 15 positions match TRBD2. V gave up 3 bases and J gave up 1 base; unmatched junction bases: 0. CDR3 length equals 16 residues. Germline V lookup: CDR1 SGHTA, CDR2 FQGNSA.

This clone was observed a few times. The DNA for the CDR3 is TGTGCCAGCAGTGATAGGGGCAGGGGGGACGAGCAGTACGTC. Protein product: CASSDRGRGDEQYV. This chain joins TRBV25-1 and TRBJ2-7; maybe TRBD1 (7 bases). Trimming removed 3 bases from V and 5 bases from J, with 14 bases in between. The CDR3 is made up of 14 amino acids. Germline V gene lookup returns CDR1 MGHDK and CDR2 SYGVNS.

The DNA of the CDR3 is TGTGCCAGAAGCTTGGTGGCCGCCCGGTCCATATCCTACGAGCAGTACGTC. Encoded protein: CARSLVAARSISYEQYV. The chain employs TRBV5-3 and TRBJ2-7; D gene unclear. TRBV5-3 is classed as an ORF, of uncertain function. There are 17 residues in the CDR3. The V gene lost 0 bases and the J gene lost 1 base, with 17 bases spanning the gap.

V usage is TRBV30 and J usage is TRBJ2-5; 7 bases agree with TRBD2. The CDR3 loop spans 14 amino acids. After removal of 0 bases from V and 3 bases from J, the junction contained 4 bases not matched to a gene. Germline V gene sequence: CDR1 GTSNPN, CDR2 SVGIG (reference sequence). CDR3 coding DNA: TGTGCCTGGAGTGTATACGGGAGGAAAGAGACCCAGTACTTC. Translation gives CAWSVYGRKETQYF.

This clone was observed a handful of times. The chain links TRBV4-1 to TRBJ1-5, with no clear D. V lost 5 bases, J lost 5 bases, and 10 bases lay in between. Germline CDR1 reads MGHRA; CDR2 reads YSYEKL. The CDR3 sequence is 13 residues long. CDR3 protein: CASSKSMDQPQHF. CDR3 in DNA: TGCGCCAGCAGCAAGTCCATGGATCAGCCCCAGCATTTT.

This clone has a handful of counts. This sequence joins TRBV7-9 and TRBJ1-1; D not resolved. CDR3 length: 14 amino acids. Germline V gene data show CDR1 as SEHNR and CDR2 as FQNEAQ (reference sequence). V lost 2 bases and J 1 base, leaving 8 bases between the germline ends. The CDR3 sequence is CASSLRGANTEAFF. The DNA of the CDR3 is TGTGCCAGCAGCTTACGGGGTGCGAACACTGAAGCTTTCTTT.